What follows are 28 T cell receptor beta chains derived from one specimen sequenced in a study of blood T cell repertoires in COVID-19 (dated by TCRdb to the early 2020s). The library came from the immunoSEQ multiplex PCR assay. The table was pulled from immuneACCESS by TCRdb, which kept in-frame rearrangements only. Such tables lose some clones; where checked, under half of the loss comes from unresolved V genes, and the rest has no known cause. The sample contains 150,000 to 190,000 clones, 85% to 90% of them found a single time. The ten largest account for 15% of the sample. The sequenced sample was peripheral blood. These receptors came from a woman aged 40 to 50 with acute or convalescent COVID-19.

This clone occurred once. The chain recombines TRBV18 with TRBJ2-7, with TRBD2 as a possible D gene (6 bases). The length of the CDR3 is 15 residues. Germline V CDR1 and CDR2: KGHSH, LQKENI. The V end was cut by 4 bases, the J end by 2 bases, with 15 bases between. The CDR3 DNA follows: TGTGCCAGCTCACTCACTACCCGGGGGACCTACGAGCAGTACTTC. This sequence encodes CASSLTTRGTYEQYF. The full variable domain, its missing parts supplied by reference TRBV18 and TRBJ2-7, is NAGVMQNPRHLVRRRGQEARLRCSPMKGHSHVYWYRQLPEEGLKFMVYLQKENIIDESGMPKERFSAEFPKEGPSILRIQQVVRGDSAAYFCASSLTTRGTYEQYFGPGTRLTVT.

The chain carries TRBV14 and TRBJ2-1; D remains ambiguous. The CDR3 has 12 residues. Germline V gives CDR1 SGHDN, CDR2 FVKESK. With 2 bases removed from V and 8 bases from J, the gap between germline ends came to 7 bases. CDR3 residues: CASSQPNYEQFF. CDR3 nucleotides: TGTGCCAGCAGCCAACCCAACTATGAGCAGTTCTTC. The complete variable domain, with remaining parts taken from reference TRBV14 and TRBJ2-1, reads EAGVTQFPSHSVIEKGQTVTLRCDPISGHDNLYWYRRVMGKEIKFLLHFVKESKQDESGMPNNRFLAERTGGTYSTLKVQPAELEDSGVYFCASSQPNYEQFFGPGTRLTVL.

The J gene is TRBJ1-6, the V gene TRBV3-1 (or the pseudogene TRBV3-2); D unresolved. This CDR3 has 13 amino acids. CDR1 and CDR2 from the germline V gene are LGHDT and YNNKEL (reference sequence). V was shortened by 4 bases and J by 6 bases, with 7 bases between the two germline ends. CDR3 coding DNA: TGTGCCAGCAGCCGCGAGGGTAATTCACCCCTCCACTTT. The encoded protein is CASSREGNSPLHF.

The gene calls are TRBV3-1 (or the pseudogene TRBV3-2) and TRBJ2-2; no firm D call. Looked up from germline, CDR1 is LGHDT and CDR2 is YNNKEL (reference sequence). V dropped 1 base and J dropped 0 bases, with 3 bases sitting between them. The CDR3 extends over 14 amino acids. The CDR3 region has the DNA TGTGCCAGCAGCCAAGCAGCGAACACCGGGGAGCTGTTTTTT. Its protein is CASSQAANTGELFF.

This clone was counted a few times. The CDR3 nucleotides read TGCGCCAGCAGCTCGGAGGGAGGAAACTACGAGCAGTACTTC. Protein sequence: CASSSEGGNYEQYF. The V call is TRBV5-1, the J call TRBJ2-7, with D possibly matching TRBD2 (6 bases). This CDR3 contains 14 residues. V lost 3 bases and J lost 3, with 13 bases in between. Germline CDR1 reads SGHRS; CDR2 reads YFSETQ.

In this sample, this clone turned up once. This chain's CDR3 is CASSPDRLNQPQHF. CDR3 nucleotides: TGTGCCAGCAGTCCCGACAGGTTAAATCAGCCCCAGCATTTT. The rearrangement uses TRBV28 and TRBJ1-5; D might be TRBD1 (6 bases). Trimming took 5 bases from V and 4 from J, leaving 12 bases between them. This CDR3 contains 14 residues. Germline loops: CDR1 MDHEN, CDR2 SYDVKM.

The chain has TRBV24-1 and TRBJ2-3, with 11 bases fitting TRBD1. Losses at the gene ends were 0 bases for V and 6 bases for J; bases not matched to a gene: 4. The CDR3 is 16 residues long. The germline V gene has CDR1 KGHDR and CDR2 SFDVKD. The CDR3 bases are TGTGCCACCAGTGATTTGCCGGGACAGGGGGTGGATACGCAGTATTTT. Amino acids: CATSDLPGQGVDTQYF.

The chain joins TRBV5-1 to TRBJ2-2, with 11 positions matching TRBD1. The CDR3 consists of 15 residues. V was pared by 4 bases and J by 7 bases, with 6 bases of the junction left unmatched. Germline loops: CDR1 SGHRS, CDR2 YFSETQ. CDR3 nucleotide sequence: TGCGCCAGCAGCACCGGACAGGGGGCGGGCGGGGAGCTGTTTTTT. Its translation is CASSTGQGAGGELFF. The full variable domain, its missing parts supplied by reference TRBV5-1 and TRBJ2-2, is KAGVTQTPRYLIKTRGQQVTLSCSPISGHRSVSWYQQTPGQGLQFLFEYFSETQRNKGNFPGRFSGRQFSNSRSEMNVSTLELGDSALYLCASSTGQGAGGELFFGEGSRLTVL.

The chain links TRBV11-2 to TRBJ2-1, with 8 nucleotides matching TRBD2. This CDR3 is built from 17 residues. Losses at the gene ends were 5 bases for V and 1 base for J; bases not matched to a gene: 10. The germline V gene has CDR1 SGHAT and CDR2 FQNNGV. CDR3 sequence reads: CASSPISRGRSYNEQFF. As DNA, the CDR3 is TGTGCCAGCAGCCCTATATCGCGCGGGAGGTCCTACAATGAGCAGTTCTTC. Looking up the rest from reference TRBV11-2 and TRBJ2-1 gives the full variable domain: EAGVAQSPRYKIIEKRQSVAFWCNPISGHATLYWYQQILGQGPKLLIQFQNNGVVDDSQLPKDRFSAERLKGVDSTLKIQPAKLEDSAVYLCASSPISRGRSYNEQFFGPGTRLTVL.

This chain links TRBV3-1 (or the pseudogene TRBV3-2) with TRBJ1-6; D is uncertain. V was shortened by 1 base and J by 8 bases, with 21 bases between the two germline ends. The CDR3 consists of 18 residues. CDR1 and CDR2 from the germline V gene are LGHDT and YNNKEL (reference sequence). The CDR3 DNA sequence: TGTGCCAGCAGCCAAGTGCTTTTCGCAGGAGGGAGGCATTCACCCCTCCACTTT. Its translation: CASSQVLFAGGRHSPLHF.

The chain is built from TRBV6-5 and TRBJ2-2; 8 bases match TRBD2. Trimming removed 6 bases from V and 2 bases from J; junction bases left unmatched: 5. CDR1 is MNHEY and CDR2 is SVGAGI in the germline V gene. The CDR3 is 15 amino acids. The CDR3, as DNA: TGTGCCAGCAGGAGCGGGAGCCGTAACACCGGGGAGCTGTTTTTT. It translates to CASRSGSRNTGELFF.

The rearrangement uses TRBV19 and TRBJ1-2; D may be TRBD1 (5 bases). The germline gives CDR1 LNHDA, CDR2 SQIVND (reference sequence). Trimming cost V 5 bases and J 6 bases, with 10 bases left between them. The CDR3 is made up of 12 amino acids. CDR3 amino acids: CASSPRGNGYTF. The CDR3, as DNA: TGTGCCAGTAGTCCACGGGGGAATGGCTACACCTTC.

This sequence joins TRBV27 and TRBJ2-3, with 10 bases identical to TRBD2. Trimming at V came to 3 bases and at J to 0 bases, leaving 15 bases not matched to a gene. The CDR3 is 20 amino acids. Per the germline V gene, CDR1 is MNHEY and CDR2 is SMNVEV (reference sequence). CDR3 in amino acids: CASSLRIWLAGETSTDTQYF. The CDR3 coding sequence is TGTGCCAGCAGTTTGAGAATATGGCTAGCGGGGGAGACAAGCACAGATACGCAGTATTTT.

This sequence joins TRBV6-5 and TRBJ2-7; the match to TRBD1 covers 8 bases. Germline V gene sequence: CDR1 MNHEY, CDR2 SVGAGI. V was clipped by 6 bases and J by 4 bases; unmatched bases: 8. This CDR3 has 14 amino acids. CDR3 in amino acids: CASSLDRGGYEQYF. CDR3 coding DNA: TGTGCCAGCAGCCTCGACAGGGGCGGATACGAGCAGTACTTC.

This chain uses TRBV5-1 with TRBJ1-2, with D possibly being TRBD1 (5 bases). The CDR3 runs to 14 residues. V lost 0 bases and J 2 bases, leaving 8 bases between the germline ends. Germline CDR1 SGHRS, CDR2 YFSETQ. CDR3 nucleotides: TGCGCCAGCAGCTTGGAACGGGGGAACTATGGCTACACCTTC. As protein: CASSLERGNYGYTF.

The chain joins TRBV11-1 to TRBJ2-2, with 12 positions matching TRBD1. The CDR3 runs 16 residues. Per germline, CDR1 SGHAT and CDR2 FQDESV (reference sequence). V trimming: 3 bases; J trimming: 5 bases; junction bases outside the gene matches: 4. CDR3 loop: CASSLMGQGATGELFF. CDR3 nucleotides: TGTGCCAGCAGCTTGATGGGACAGGGGGCTACCGGGGAGCTGTTTTTT.

V is TRBV24-1 and J is TRBJ2-7, with 10 bases fitting TRBD1. The J segment lost 5 bases and the V segment lost 2 bases, leaving 5 bases of the junction unmatched. There are 15 residues in the CDR3. Per germline, CDR1 KGHDR and CDR2 SFDVKD. For the CDR3, the DNA is TGTGCCACCAGTGATTGGGACAGGGGTGTCCACGAGCAGTACTTC. Its translation: CATSDWDRGVHEQYF.

The chain links TRBV28 to TRBJ2-7; tentative D call: TRBD2 (6 bases). Germline CDR1 reads MDHEN; CDR2 reads SYDVKM. Trimming pared 1 base from V and 0 bases from J, leaving 22 bases between. CDR3 length equals 19 residues. The CDR3 loop is CASSLFSLARGTSSYEQYF. The CDR3 DNA sequence: TGTGCCAGCAGTTTATTTAGCCTAGCCCGGGGGACGAGCTCCTACGAGCAGTACTTC.

The chain links TRBV27 to TRBJ2-1, with TRBD1 identical over 7 bases. V lost 0 bases and J lost 8; bases outside the gene matches: 4. Germline assignment: CDR1 MNHEY and CDR2 SMNVEV (reference sequence). There are 14 residues in the CDR3. DNA for the CDR3: TGTGCCAGCAGTTTATCAGGGGGCGTCGATGAGCAGTTCTTC. Translating it yields CASSLSGGVDEQFF.

The rearrangement uses TRBV5-1 and TRBJ2-1; 7 bases match TRBD1. Germline V gene data show CDR1 as SGHRS and CDR2 as YFSETQ. V lost 2 bases, J lost 5 bases, and 7 bases stayed unmatched. CDR3 length equals 15 residues. The DNA for the CDR3 is TGCGCCAGCAGCTTCGAGGGGGCTAATGACAATGAGCAGTTCTTC. Protein sequence: CASSFEGANDNEQFF.

As regards this clone: Additional DNA sequences in this sample encode the identical CDR3. The chain couples TRBV18 to TRBJ2-7; 10 bases are shared with TRBD1. Germline CDR1 is KGHSH and CDR2 is LQKENI. V dropped 6 bases and J dropped 2; count of bases not matched to a gene: 4. The CDR3 is 14 amino acids. The CDR3 loop is CASSPGQGAYEQYF. The DNA for the CDR3 is TGTGCCAGCTCTCCAGGACAGGGGGCCTACGAGCAGTACTTC.

The V and J genes are TRBV7-6 and TRBJ2-3; tentative D call: TRBD1 (6 bases). CDR3 length: 17 amino acids. V was clipped by 0 bases and J by 2 bases, with 15 bases between them. Germline V gene sequence: CDR1 SGHVS, CDR2 FNYEAQ. For the CDR3, the DNA is TGTGCCAGCAGCTTAGCGCTCGAGGGACAACTCACAGATACGCAGTATTTT. Its translation is CASSLALEGQLTDTQYF.

This chain links TRBV27 with TRBJ1-5; the match to TRBD1 covers 9 bases. The trim removed 5 bases at V and 6 bases at J, leaving 5 bases unmatched. The CDR3 is 14 residues long. Germline V gives CDR1 MNHEY, CDR2 SMNVEV (reference sequence). The CDR3 region has the DNA TGTGCCAGCAGTCAACAGGGGGCCGGTCAGCCCCAGCATTTT. This gives the protein CASSQQGAGQPQHF.

J is TRBJ1-1 and V is TRBV16; 7 bases match TRBD1. V was pared by 4 bases and J by 8 bases, with 4 bases of the junction left unmatched. Germline V gene sequence: CDR1 KGHSY, CDR2 FQNENV. This CDR3 region has 12 residues. CDR3 in DNA: TGTGCCAGCAGCCCCGGGACAGTCGAAGCTTTCTTT. Amino acid sequence: CASSPGTVEAFF.

V and J are TRBV12-3 or TRBV12-4 and TRBJ1-1; the D gene is possibly TRBD1 (6 bases). The CDR3 is made up of 11 amino acids. Trimming left V 5 bases short and J 12 bases short, with 13 bases between. This CDR3 reads CASSLTGSSFF. The CDR3 nucleotides are TGTGCCAGCAGTCTGACAGGTTCGTCTTTCTTT.

This rearrangement joins TRBV12-5 to TRBJ1-1; 9 bases agree with TRBD1. V lost 7 bases and J lost 6; bases outside the gene matches: 12. This CDR3 is 15 amino acids long. The germline V gene encodes CDR1 LGHNT and CDR2 FRNRAP. CDR3 in DNA: TGTGCTAGTGTTCCCGACAGGGGGATTTTCGCTGAAGCTTTCTTT. This encodes CASVPDRGIFAEAFF.

The chain links TRBV7-7 to TRBJ2-3; tentatively, D is TRBD2 (6 bases). The germline CDR1 and CDR2 sequences are SSHAT and FNYEAQ (reference sequence). The V gene lost 4 bases and the J gene lost 3 bases, with 11 bases spanning the gap. This CDR3 is built from 14 residues. CDR3 in amino acids: CASSSGLMTDTQYF. CDR3 coding DNA: TGTGCCAGCAGCTCGGGACTTATGACAGATACGCAGTATTTT.

The chain recombines TRBV7-8 with TRBJ1-5, with D possibly matching TRBD1 (6 bases). Germline V gene data show CDR1 as SGHVS and CDR2 as FQNEAQ. V was clipped by 5 bases and J by 7 bases, with 9 bases between them. The CDR3 loop spans 12 amino acids. The CDR3 bases are TGTGCCAGCAGCCTTACAGGGCAGCCCCAGCATTTT. Translated: CASSLTGQPQHF.